What follows are 31 T cell receptor beta chains derived from one specimen sequenced in a study of control samples from healthy donors and cancer patients. The protocol was immunoSEQ multiplex PCR, while the TCRdb copy is restricted to in-frame clones and leaves out a portion. The sample has about 74,000 clones, over 75% seen once; the top ten hold more than 5.5%. The sample was blood. These receptors originate from a woman in her forties or fifties in good health.

CDR3 sequence reads: CASSDGTGGRIQYF. CDR3 coding DNA: TGTGCCAGCAGTGACGGGACAGGGGGACGCATTCAGTACTTC. The gene calls are TRBV6-2 or TRBV6-3 and TRBJ2-4; 11 bases are shared with TRBD1. The V segment lost 5 bases and the J segment 9 bases; nucleotides outside the gene matches: 6. The CDR3 is 14 residues long. Per germline, CDR1 MNHEY and CDR2 SVGEGT.

This clone was detected once. The J gene is TRBJ2-6, the V gene TRBV5-1; TRBD1 matches 10 bases. Germline CDR1 is SGHRS and CDR2 is YFSETQ. The CDR3 sequence is 20 residues long. V dropped 6 bases and J dropped 1; count of bases not matched to a gene: 16. CDR3: CASKGQGNQIVESGANVLTF. DNA of the CDR3: TGCGCCAGCAAGGGACAGGGGAATCAAATTGTAGAATCTGGGGCCAACGTCCTGACTTTC.

This clone has only a few counts. Other DNA sequences of this sample code for an identical CDR3. V gene TRBV5-1 combines with J gene TRBJ1-1, with D unresolved. This CDR3 has 13 residues. CDR1 SGHRS and CDR2 YFSETQ come from the germline V gene. Trimming took off 5 bases at V and 1 base at J, with 9 bases between the two ends. The CDR3 DNA is TGCGCCAGCAGTAGGACGGCGAACACTGAAGCTTTCTTT. It yields the protein CASSRTANTEAFF.

The chain employs TRBV3-1 (or the pseudogene TRBV3-2) and TRBJ1-6; weak D call: TRBD1 (6 bases). The CDR3 has 15 residues. Germline V lookup: CDR1 LGHDT, CDR2 YNNKEL (reference sequence). The V end was cut by 0 bases, the J end by 10 bases, with 13 bases between. The CDR3: CASSQDISGASPLHF. Written as DNA, the CDR3 is TGTGCCAGCAGCCAAGATATTTCAGGGGCATCACCCCTCCACTTT.

The chain recombines TRBV2 with TRBJ2-7; 7 bases line up with TRBD1. V lost 4 bases, J lost 9 bases, and 15 bases stayed unmatched. There are 15 residues in the CDR3. Germline V gene lookup returns CDR1 SNHLY and CDR2 FYNNEI. The CDR3 spells CASSGSPDRAVWQYF. CDR3 DNA sequence: TGTGCCAGCAGTGGGTCCCCCGACAGGGCTGTTTGGCAGTACTTC.

J is TRBJ2-1 and V is TRBV7-8, with a tentative D call TRBD1 (6 bases). The CDR3 extends over 14 amino acids. CDR1 SGHVS and CDR2 FQNEAQ come from the germline V gene. The V and J ends lost 4 bases and 6 bases respectively, with 13 bases between them. The CDR3 DNA reads TGTGCCAGCAGCTCTCAGGGGCCGATCAATGAGCAGTTCTTC. The encoded protein is CASSSQGPINEQFF.

The chain uses TRBV12-5 and TRBJ2-5; 7 nucleotides match TRBD2. With 7 bases clipped from V and 4 bases from J, the junction kept 12 bases outside the gene matches. Germline values: CDR1 LGHNT, CDR2 FRNRAP. The CDR3 has 15 amino acids. CDR3 amino acids: CASENTGGLGETQYF. For the CDR3, the DNA is TGTGCTAGTGAAAACACCGGGGGGTTGGGAGAGACCCAGTACTTC. The full variable domain, its missing parts supplied by reference TRBV12-5 and TRBJ2-5, is DARVTQTPRHKVTEMGQEVTMRCQPILGHNTVFWYRQTMMQGLELLAYFRNRAPLDDSGMPKDRFSAEMPDATLATLKIQPSEPRDSAVYFCASENTGGLGETQYFGPGTRLLVL.

V and J are TRBV4-2 and TRBJ2-2; tentatively, D is TRBD1 (6 bases). The germline V and J ends were trimmed by 1 base and 4 bases, with 16 bases remaining between them. Germline CDR1 and CDR2: LGHNA and YNFKEQ. CDR3 length: 17 amino acids. CDR3 sequence reads: CASSQGSNRALTGELFF. The CDR3 DNA follows: TGTGCCAGCAGCCAAGGATCAAACAGGGCTCTCACCGGGGAGCTGTTTTTT.

J is TRBJ1-1 and V is TRBV12-5; TRBD1 matches at 8 bases. Germline CDR1 and CDR2: LGHNT and FRNRAP. V dropped 4 bases and J dropped 0; count of bases not matched to a gene: 10. This CDR3 region has 17 residues. The CDR3 reads CASGSDRASPLNTEAFF. The CDR3 nucleotides are TGTGCTAGTGGTTCGGACAGGGCTAGCCCCTTGAACACTGAAGCTTTCTTT.

This clone showed up just a few times. This chain connects TRBV19 to TRBJ1-3, with D hard to call. Per germline, CDR1 LNHDA and CDR2 SQIVND (reference sequence). The CDR3 is 13 amino acids. Trimming cost V 5 bases and J 8 bases, with 13 bases left between them. This CDR3 is CASSETRRDTIYF. The CDR3 nucleotides read TGTGCCAGTAGTGAAACCCGAAGGGACACCATATATTTT.

The rearrangement links TRBV29-1 to TRBJ2-3; D gene uncertain. The CDR3 has 11 residues. Germline V gene data show CDR1 as SQVTM and CDR2 as ANQGSEA. The V and J ends lost 4 bases and 3 bases respectively, with 5 bases between them. The CDR3 DNA sequence: TGCAGCGTTGCCTTTACAGATACGCAGTATTTT. It specifies CSVAFTDTQYF.

CDR3: CASSAPWASEAFF. CDR3 sequence (DNA): TGTGCCAGCAGCGCCCCGTGGGCATCCGAAGCTTTCTTT. The chain uses TRBV9 and TRBJ1-1, with D unclear. Trimming removed 3 bases at V and 8 bases at J, with 14 bases between. This CDR3 has 13 residues. Germline values: CDR1 SGDLS, CDR2 YYNGEE.

The rearrangement joins TRBV5-4 to TRBJ1-2; possibly TRBD1 for D (6 bases). CDR3 length: 17 residues. Germline V gene sequence: CDR1 SGHNT, CDR2 YYREEE (reference sequence). Between the trimmed V and J ends, which lost 6 bases and 0 bases, there was a span of 21 bases. This CDR3 is CASTQEDLRGANYGYTF. The CDR3 DNA reads as TGTGCCAGCACCCAAGAGGACCTCAGGGGAGCTAACTATGGCTACACCTTC.

The chain is built from TRBV7-2 and TRBJ2-3; 12 nucleotides agree with TRBD2. V trimming: 5 bases; J trimming: 3 bases; junction bases outside the gene matches: 6. Germline values: CDR1 SGHTA, CDR2 FQGNSA. This CDR3 is 16 amino acids long. CDR3 loop: CASSKRLAGETDTQYF. For the CDR3, the DNA is TGTGCCAGCAGCAAACGACTAGCGGGGGAAACAGATACGCAGTATTTT.

CDR3 DNA sequence: TGTGCCAGCTCTCCTTCCGGGACAGCATCTGGAAACACCATATATTTT. As protein: CASSPSGTASGNTIYF. J is TRBJ1-3 and V is TRBV18, with 7 nucleotides matching TRBD1. Losses at the gene ends were 6 bases for V and 1 base for J; bases not matched to a gene: 9. The CDR3 runs 16 residues. Germline V gene lookup returns CDR1 KGHSH and CDR2 LQKENI.

The gene calls are TRBV29-1 and TRBJ2-1; TRBD1 matches 9 bases. The germline CDR1 and CDR2 sequences are SQVTM and ANQGSEA. The CDR3 contains 12 residues. J gave up 10 bases and V 7 bases, and 8 bases lay outside the gene matches. CDR3: CSASGQGNEQFF. Here the CDR3 DNA reads TGCAGCGCCTCGGGACAGGGTAACGAGCAGTTCTTC.

The rearrangement links TRBV2 to TRBJ1-4, with TRBD1 matching over 8 bases. The germline V gene encodes CDR1 SNHLY and CDR2 FYNNEI. Trimming removed 5 bases from V and 13 bases from J; junction bases left unmatched: 12. The CDR3 has 14 residues. This chain's CDR3 is CASSSQQGVSRLFF. As DNA, the CDR3 is TGTGCCAGCAGTTCCCAACAGGGGGTTAGTCGACTGTTTTTT.

The gene calls are TRBV6-5 and TRBJ2-7, with unresolved D. CDR1 is MNHEY and CDR2 is SVGAGI in the germline V gene. V lost 6 bases and J 2 bases, leaving 8 bases between the germline ends. This CDR3 comprises 12 residues. The CDR3 is CASRGLTYEQYF. The CDR3 region has the DNA TGTGCCAGCAGAGGGCTTACCTACGAGCAGTACTTC.

Turning to this clone: Other DNA sequences in this sample translate to the same CDR3. The V call is TRBV11-2, the J call TRBJ2-7, with unresolved D. Germline V gene lookup returns CDR1 SGHAT and CDR2 FQNNGV. This CDR3 has 12 amino acids. Between the trimmed V and J ends, which lost 5 bases and 0 bases, there was a span of 5 bases. The CDR3 protein is CASSLGSYEQYF. In nucleotides, the CDR3 is TGTGCCAGCAGCCTCGGCTCCTACGAGCAGTACTTC.

This chain joins TRBV5-4 and TRBJ1-3; D is unresolved. The CDR3 extends over 14 amino acids. V was cut by 0 bases and J by 0 bases, with 4 bases left in between. Per germline, CDR1 SGHNT and CDR2 YYREEE (reference sequence). CDR3 bases: TGTGCCAGCAGCTTGGGGTTCTCTGGAAACACCATATATTTT. It yields the protein CASSLGFSGNTIYF.

CDR3 bases: TGTGCCAGCAGCTTAGACCTAGCGGGCGCTAGGGATACGCAGTATTTT. It specifies CASSLDLAGARDTQYF. The V and J genes are TRBV7-2 and TRBJ2-3, with 8 nucleotides matching TRBD2. Germline CDR1 is SGHTA and CDR2 is FQGNSA. This CDR3 spans 16 amino acids. V lost 1 base to trimming and J lost 6 bases; unmatched junction nucleotides: 9.

This rearrangement joins TRBV2 to TRBJ1-5, with D unclear. The CDR3 runs 11 residues. Germline CDR1 reads SNHLY; CDR2 reads FYNNEI. Trimming took 6 bases from V and 4 from J, leaving 4 bases between them. This CDR3 reads CASRGNQPQHF. CDR3 nucleotide sequence: TGTGCCAGCAGAGGGAATCAGCCCCAGCATTTT.

This clone was detected once. The chain employs TRBV2 and TRBJ1-6; D uncertain. The CDR3 consists of 12 residues. Germline CDR1 SNHLY, CDR2 FYNNEI. The ends were cut back, 4 bases at V and 14 bases at J, with 12 bases in the middle. The chain's CDR3 is CASSVLSVTLHF. Written as DNA, the CDR3 is TGTGCCAGCAGTGTCCTCTCCGTCACCCTCCACTTT.

This clone was detected only a few times. V is TRBV6-5 and J is TRBJ2-7; D may correspond to TRBD1 or TRBD2 (6 bases each). This CDR3 is 15 amino acids long. Trimming stripped 6 bases from V and 7 bases from J, with 22 bases between. CDR1 is MNHEY, CDR2 SVGAGI, per germline. The CDR3 sequence is CASSPRQVIGGEQYF. CDR3 nucleotide sequence: TGTGCCAGCAGCCCAAGACAGGTAATAGGAGGGGAGCAGTACTTC.

The chain combines TRBV2 with TRBJ2-2; possibly TRBD2 for D (5 bases). Trimming removed 4 bases from V and 5 bases from J, with 14 bases in between. Germline lookup yields CDR1 SNHLY and CDR2 FYNNEI. This CDR3 contains 15 residues. In DNA, the CDR3 is TGTGCCAGCAGTGTTCCGCCCAGAGGGACCGGGGAGCTGTTTTTT. Translating gives CASSVPPRGTGELFF.

The rearrangement joins TRBV7-2 to TRBJ1-5, with a possible D match to TRBD1 (6 bases). Germline V gene data show CDR1 as SGHTA and CDR2 as FQGNSA. The CDR3 contains 15 residues. With 5 bases removed from V and 6 bases from J, the gap between germline ends came to 17 bases. This CDR3 is CASSPEVGGLQPQHF. In DNA form, the CDR3 reads TGTGCCAGCAGCCCTGAGGTAGGGGGTCTTCAGCCCCAGCATTTT.

The chain uses TRBV19 and TRBJ2-3; the match to TRBD1 covers 9 bases. CDR3 length: 13 amino acids. CDR1 and CDR2 from the germline V gene are LNHDA and SQIVND (reference sequence). With 8 bases clipped from V and 5 bases from J, the junction kept 5 bases outside the gene matches. CDR3 amino acids: CASSDRGVDTQYF. The DNA of the CDR3 is TGTGCCAGTTCGGACAGGGGAGTAGATACGCAGTATTTT.

The chain is built from TRBV3-1 (or the pseudogene TRBV3-2) and TRBJ1-2, with D uncertain. There are 14 residues in the CDR3. The V gene lost 2 bases and the J gene lost 0 bases, with 7 bases spanning the gap. From germline, CDR1 is LGHDT and CDR2 YNNKEL (reference sequence). The CDR3 region is CASSQRLSNYGYTF. The CDR3 bases are TGTGCCAGCAGCCAAAGGTTATCTAACTATGGCTACACCTTC.

The V and J genes are TRBV2 and TRBJ1-2; unclear D gene. Germline assignment: CDR1 SNHLY and CDR2 FYNNEI. The CDR3 runs 11 residues. V was clipped by 7 bases and J by 8 bases, with 11 bases between them. The CDR3 is CASNGAGGYTF. In DNA, the CDR3 is TGTGCCAGCAATGGAGCGGGAGGCTACACCTTC.

The CDR3 is CASAARAGRDQPQHF. CDR3 DNA sequence: TGTGCCAGCGCCGCCAGGGCAGGGCGAGATCAGCCCCAGCATTTT. The rearrangement links TRBV18 to TRBJ1-5, with D possibly being TRBD1 (5 bases). Germline assignment: CDR1 KGHSH and CDR2 LQKENI. There are 15 residues in the CDR3. Trimming stripped 8 bases from V and 5 bases from J, with 19 bases between.

This rearrangement joins TRBV18 to TRBJ1-1, with D unresolved. Germline loops: CDR1 KGHSH, CDR2 LQKENI. This CDR3 has 13 residues. With 4 bases removed from V and 2 bases from J, the gap between germline ends came to 8 bases. The chain's CDR3 is CASSQSGNTEAFF. The CDR3 bases are TGTGCCAGCTCACAAAGTGGCAACACTGAAGCTTTCTTT.